The TCR beta chain described here comes from a study of T-cell reconstitution after alpha-beta-depleted transplantation in children. Study-wide findings and caveats: Recipient T cells and thymic progenitors that survived were the source of the high TCRbeta diversity seen at day 60 in some patients. The origin of alpha-beta T cells about two months after transplant was reportedly several hundred expanded graft clones.

The CDR3 length is 16 residues. CDR1 is SGDLS and CDR2 is YYNGEE in the germline V gene. V shed 2 bases, J shed 9 bases, and the junction held 8 bases outside the gene matches. A library of TCRbeta sequences, prepared with unique molecular identifiers, was generated. One entry per CDR3 protein, called by TCRdb with MiXCR from the PCR reads. There are 250,000 to 400,000 distinct CDR3 sequences in the sample; 23% occur only once, and 9.5% to 13% lies in the top ten. Concerning this clonotype itself: Its antigen is not identified.

This chain connects TRBV9 to TRBJ2-1, with TRBD2 matching 13 bases. The sequencing here drew on PBMCs, mostly from graft donor cells, taken 180 days after TCRalphabeta/CD19-depleted stem cell transplant. The receptor was isolated from a male patient between 10 and 17 years old who had a stem cell transplant for acute lymphoblastic leukemia, so the T cells may come from the graft donor. The CDR3 spells CASSVAGLAGVGEQFF. The CDR3, as DNA: TGTGCCAGCAGCGTCGCCGGACTAGCGGGAGTCGGTGAGCAGTTCTTC. Looking up the rest from reference TRBV9 and TRBJ2-1 gives the full variable domain: DSGVTQTPKHLITATGQRVTLRCSPRSGDLSVYWYQQSLDQGLQFLIQYYNGEERAKGNILERFSAQQFPDLHSELNLSSLELGDSALYFCASSVAGLAGVGEQFFGPGTRLTVL.